The clone carrying this TCR beta chain was found a few times. The antigen is undetermined. The time point is: patch test 2, 6 weeks after DPC sensitization. Treatment given: therapeutic diphenylcyclopropenone sensitization with weekly scalp DPC. Unfractionated whole blood yielded the extracted total RNA. As the library was built, unique molecular identifiers were attached to individual cDNA molecules. Via MiXCR, TCRdb re-called the RACE reads, giving one row per CDR3 protein. The sample has 90,000 to 110,000 distinct CDR3 sequences; 9.2% are singletons. The sample originates from a study of human T cells and chemical hapten exposure. General study results and limits: Sensitizing with DPC caused no change in TCRs above 1 in 1000 frequency.

The CDR3 is 13 residues long. Between the trimmed V and J ends, which lost 7 bases and 0 bases, there was a span of 7 bases. CDR1 and CDR2 from the germline V gene are MNHNY and SVGAGI (reference sequence). The sequence was obtained from a woman in her thirties or forties with alopecia areata. Some clones in this sample may be carry-over from other donors' samples. The V call is TRBV6-6, the J call TRBJ1-3; no reliable D call. Source: whole blood, taken in connection with sensitization to the hapten diphenylcyclopropenone (DPC). CDR3 residues: CASKGRSGNTIYF. CDR3 coding DNA: TGTGCCAGCAAAGGCCGCTCTGGAAACACCATATATTTT.